This TCR beta chain was profiled in a study of blood T cells in healthy people across ages. Study findings and constraints: Measured against age, TCR beta diversity per million T cells decreased in a roughly linear manner. The long-lived group displayed more naive CD4+ cells, plus higher diversity, than the aged donors did.

Every participating donor contributed roughly 10 milliliters of peripheral blood through a draw. The ends lost 2 bases at V and 7 bases at J; junction bases unmatched: 3. CDR1 and CDR2 (germline): MNHNS, SASEGT. This CDR3 is built from 13 residues. Then a second PCR, running about 6 to 12 cycles, was carried out with a sample-barcoded 5' primer and a J-beta primer mix. TCRdb reprocessed the 5' RACE reads with MiXCR, giving one entry per CDR3 protein. The profile shows 650,000 to 800,000 distinct CDR3 sequences, roughly 44% of them singletons. This clonotype was found a few times. Its antigen is still unknown.

The sequencing sample was made of blood. V usage is TRBV6-1 and J usage is TRBJ1-1; 8 nucleotides line up with TRBD1. The source of this sequence is a man aged 55 to 70 in good health. For the CDR3, the DNA is TGTGCCAGCAGTGAAAACACAGGGGGTGAAGCTTTCTTT. This encodes CASSENTGGEAFF.